A selection of T cell receptor beta chains follows, all from one sample in a study of T cells in Graves' hyperthyroidism and ophthalmopathy. TCRdb used MiXCR to reprocess the multiplex PCR reads, holding one entry per CDR3 protein. The sample lists about 760,000 distinct CDR3 sequences, just over 35% seen once, with 31% in the top ten. Sequenced sample: blood. These receptors were obtained from a woman in her 40s with Graves' hyperthyroidism. Both conserved end residues are part of each CDR3. Fields, in order: V gene, J gene, clone size, D gene, CDR3 DNA, CDR3 protein. The D gene is left open where the match is weak. The size field is filled for only some rows; it gives once, few, many or a size class.

v_call: TRBV7-2
j_call: TRBJ1-6
clone_size: many
d_call: -
cdr3_nt: TGTGCCAGCAGCCCGGGTGGGGGGTATTCACCCCTCCACTTT
cdr3_aa: CASSPGGGYSPLHF

v_call: TRBV19
j_call: TRBJ2-3
clone_size: -
d_call: -
cdr3_nt: TGTGCCAGTTCGGCCCGCACAGATACGCAGTATTTT
cdr3_aa: CASSARTDTQYF

v_call: TRBV28
j_call: TRBJ2-5
clone_size: -
d_call: TRBD1
cdr3_nt: TGTGCCAGCAGTATTTGGACAGGGGGCTTCGGAGAGACCCAGTACTTC
cdr3_aa: CASSIWTGGFGETQYF

v_call: TRBV20-1
j_call: TRBJ2-5
clone_size: -
d_call: TRBD2
cdr3_nt: TGCAGTGCTAGGGGAATAGCGGGAGAGACCCAGTACTTC
cdr3_aa: CSARGIAGETQYF

v_call: TRBV10-3
j_call: TRBJ2-7
clone_size: few
d_call: TRBD2
cdr3_nt: TGTGCCAGCAGCGAGACTAGCCGCTCCTACGAGCAGTACTTC
cdr3_aa: CASSETSRSYEQYF

v_call: TRBV28
j_call: TRBJ2-7
clone_size: few
d_call: TRBD2
cdr3_nt: TGTGCCAGCCGCCGGGGACTAGCGGGTCACTACGAGCAGTACTTC
cdr3_aa: CASRRGLAGHYEQYF

v_call: TRBV12-3/TRBV12-4
j_call: TRBJ1-3
clone_size: few
d_call: -
cdr3_nt: TGTGCCAGCAGGGACGTGGTAGGCTCTGGAAACACCATATATTTT
cdr3_aa: CASRDVVGSGNTIYF

v_call: TRBV7-8
j_call: TRBJ1-1
clone_size: -
d_call: -
cdr3_nt: TGCGCCAGCAGCCCCACGGTCCATTACACTGAAGCTTTCTTT
cdr3_aa: CASSPTVHYTEAFF

v_call: TRBV7-9
j_call: TRBJ1-3
clone_size: -
d_call: -
cdr3_nt: TGCGCCAGCAGCCAAGTCCAGGGGACCGGAGGAGGTGGAAACACCATATATTTT
cdr3_aa: CASSQVQGTGGGGNTIYF

v_call: TRBV6-5
j_call: TRBJ2-7
clone_size: few
d_call: -
cdr3_nt: TGTGCCAGCAGCCCTTCCGGGGGGCAGGTCTCCAAGCAGTACTTC
cdr3_aa: CASSPSGGQVSKQYF

v_call: TRBV7-8
j_call: TRBJ2-5
clone_size: many
d_call: -
cdr3_nt: TGTGCCAGCAGCTTGGTTTCCGGGGGACAAGAGACCCAGTACTTC
cdr3_aa: CASSLVSGGQETQYF

v_call: TRBV20-1
j_call: TRBJ1-5
clone_size: many
d_call: TRBD1
cdr3_nt: TGCAGTGCTAGGACAGGGGGCTATGATCAGCCCCAGCATTTT
cdr3_aa: CSARTGGYDQPQHF

v_call: TRBV6-1
j_call: TRBJ1-6
clone_size: few
d_call: -
cdr3_nt: TGTGCCAGCAGTGATTTGGGCAGCCGCTCCTATAATTCACCCCTCCACTTT
cdr3_aa: CASSDLGSRSYNSPLHF

v_call: TRBV7-8
j_call: TRBJ1-5
clone_size: many
d_call: -
cdr3_nt: TGTGCCAGCAGCTTAGATTTGGGCCGAGGTCAGCCCCAGCATTTT
cdr3_aa: CASSLDLGRGQPQHF

v_call: TRBV5-4
j_call: TRBJ2-5
clone_size: few
d_call: -
cdr3_nt: TGTGCCAGCAGCCGGGATACCGGACTGGGGGAGACCCAGTACTTC
cdr3_aa: CASSRDTGLGETQYF

v_call: TRBV10-2
j_call: TRBJ1-1
clone_size: -
d_call: -
cdr3_nt: TGCGCCAGCAGGGCCAGGGCGAGAATGAACACTGAAGCTTTCTTT
cdr3_aa: CASRARARMNTEAFF

v_call: TRBV7-9
j_call: TRBJ2-5
clone_size: -
d_call: -
cdr3_nt: TGTGCCAGCAGCTTAGGGGCAGAGGTCCTGGTGGAGACCCAGTACTTC
cdr3_aa: CASSLGAEVLVETQYF

v_call: TRBV19
j_call: TRBJ1-5
clone_size: -
d_call: -
cdr3_nt: TGTGCCAGTAGTATCACAGTCTCTAGCAATCAGCCCCAGCATTTT
cdr3_aa: CASSITVSSNQPQHF

v_call: TRBV20-1
j_call: TRBJ2-7
clone_size: -
d_call: -
cdr3_nt: TGCAGTGCTATGGGCGTAGATGCCTACGAGCAGTACTTC
cdr3_aa: CSAMGVDAYEQYF

v_call: TRBV7-3
j_call: TRBJ2-5
clone_size: many
d_call: TRBD2
cdr3_nt: TGTGCCAGCAGCGCGAGCGGGGGGGCCGGTGAGACCCAGTACTTC
cdr3_aa: CASSASGGAGETQYF

v_call: TRBV10-3
j_call: TRBJ2-7
clone_size: -
d_call: TRBD1
cdr3_nt: TGTGCCAGCAGTGAAGTTGGACAGGGTTATTCAGTGCAGTACTTC
cdr3_aa: CASSEVGQGYSVQYF

v_call: TRBV12-3/TRBV12-4
j_call: TRBJ1-5
clone_size: -
d_call: -
cdr3_nt: TGTGCCACCCAGTTTTTCAGCAATCAGCCCCAGCATTTT
cdr3_aa: CATQFFSNQPQHF

v_call: TRBV20-1
j_call: TRBJ1-5
clone_size: many
d_call: -
cdr3_nt: TGCAGTGCTAGAGGTTGGGAATATAGCAATCAGCCCCAGCATTTT
cdr3_aa: CSARGWEYSNQPQHF

v_call: TRBV9
j_call: TRBJ1-6
clone_size: many
d_call: TRBD1
cdr3_nt: TGTGCCAGCAGCTTAAGGACAGGGGATGGTTCACCCCTCCACTTT
cdr3_aa: CASSLRTGDGSPLHF

v_call: TRBV29-1
j_call: TRBJ1-2
clone_size: -
d_call: -
cdr3_nt: TGCAGCGTTGCTGAGCCAGGGATTAGTGGCTACACCTTC
cdr3_aa: CSVAEPGISGYTF

v_call: TRBV6-5
j_call: TRBJ1-2
clone_size: many
d_call: TRBD1
cdr3_nt: TGTGCCAGCAGGGCAACAGGGGGCGCCTATGGCTACACCTTC
cdr3_aa: CASRATGGAYGYTF

v_call: TRBV7-2
j_call: TRBJ2-5
clone_size: many
d_call: -
cdr3_nt: TGTGCCAGCAGCCCAACACGACAGTCCCTTCAAGAGACCCAGTACTTC
cdr3_aa: CASSPTRQSLQETQYF

v_call: TRBV7-2
j_call: TRBJ1-3
clone_size: -
d_call: -
cdr3_nt: TGTGCCAGCAGCCGCACAGGGCCGGGAGACACCATATATTTT
cdr3_aa: CASSRTGPGDTIYF

v_call: TRBV10-2
j_call: TRBJ1-2
clone_size: many
d_call: -
cdr3_nt: TGCGCCAGCACCACAGGGCCCCCTAACTATGGCTACACCTTC
cdr3_aa: CASTTGPPNYGYTF

v_call: TRBV29-1
j_call: TRBJ1-4
clone_size: -
d_call: -
cdr3_nt: TGCAGCGTTGACGACGGGGTAGATCTGGAAAAACTGTTTTTT
cdr3_aa: CSVDDGVDLEKLFF

v_call: TRBV7-3
j_call: TRBJ2-7
clone_size: -
d_call: -
cdr3_nt: TGTGCCAGCAGCTTAGGACATGGTGGTGAGCAGTACTTC
cdr3_aa: CASSLGHGGEQYF

v_call: TRBV29-1
j_call: TRBJ2-5
clone_size: many
d_call: TRBD2
cdr3_nt: TGCAGCCATAGAGCGGGACGGCAGACCCAGTACTTC
cdr3_aa: CSHRAGRQTQYF

v_call: TRBV7-2
j_call: TRBJ1-2
clone_size: many
d_call: -
cdr3_nt: TGTGCCAGCATTCGGGGGCGGGGTGGCTACACCTTC
cdr3_aa: CASIRGRGGYTF

v_call: TRBV27
j_call: TRBJ2-7
clone_size: few
d_call: TRBD2
cdr3_nt: TGTGCCAGCAGTGGGGGACTAGCGGCAAATAAAGAGCAGTACTTC
cdr3_aa: CASSGGLAANKEQYF

v_call: TRBV10-3
j_call: TRBJ1-1
clone_size: many
d_call: -
cdr3_nt: TGTGCCATCAGTGAGTCAGGTCGGACAGTGAACACTGAAGCTTTCTTT
cdr3_aa: CAISESGRTVNTEAFF

v_call: TRBV4-1
j_call: TRBJ1-4
clone_size: -
d_call: -
cdr3_nt: TGCGCCAGCAGCCAAGAAGGGGGGTCCCTCGAAAAACTGTTTTTT
cdr3_aa: CASSQEGGSLEKLFF

v_call: TRBV19
j_call: TRBJ2-3
clone_size: -
d_call: TRBD1
cdr3_nt: TGTGCCAGTAGTATCAGGGGGCAGGCAGATACGCAGTATTTT
cdr3_aa: CASSIRGQADTQYF

v_call: TRBV2
j_call: TRBJ1-4
clone_size: -
d_call: -
cdr3_nt: TGTGCCAGCAGTTACCGGCCAAGACAGAAAGCTAATGAAAAACTGTTTTTT
cdr3_aa: CASSYRPRQKANEKLFF

v_call: TRBV6-5
j_call: TRBJ2-7
clone_size: -
d_call: TRBD1
cdr3_nt: TGTGCCAGCGGTACAGGGGGTGGCGAGCAGTACTTC
cdr3_aa: CASGTGGGEQYF

v_call: TRBV20-1
j_call: TRBJ2-3
clone_size: -
d_call: TRBD2
cdr3_nt: TGCAGTGGCAAACCTAGCGGGCCTCGCACAGATACGCAGTATTTT
cdr3_aa: CSGKPSGPRTDTQYF

v_call: TRBV7-2
j_call: TRBJ2-7
clone_size: many
d_call: TRBD2
cdr3_nt: TGTGCCAGCAGCCGCTGGACTAGCGGGAGTAAGTACGAGCAGTACTTC
cdr3_aa: CASSRWTSGSKYEQYF

v_call: TRBV6-2/TRBV6-3
j_call: TRBJ2-7
clone_size: -
d_call: -
cdr3_nt: TGTGCCAGCAGTTCCGCACAGGCAAAAAGTTACGAGCAGTACTTC
cdr3_aa: CASSSAQAKSYEQYF

v_call: TRBV2
j_call: TRBJ2-5
clone_size: many
d_call: -
cdr3_nt: TGTGCCAGCAGACTTACCGGGGAGACCCAGTACTTC
cdr3_aa: CASRLTGETQYF

v_call: TRBV2
j_call: TRBJ2-2
clone_size: few
d_call: TRBD1
cdr3_nt: TGTGCCAGCAGGCGACAGGGGGCGATTGGCGGGGAGCTGTTTTTT
cdr3_aa: CASRRQGAIGGELFF

v_call: TRBV5-1
j_call: TRBJ1-1
clone_size: -
d_call: -
cdr3_nt: TGCGCCAGCAGCTTGATAACCGGGGCCGGAGGTGAAGCTTTCTTT
cdr3_aa: CASSLITGAGGEAFF

v_call: TRBV20-1
j_call: TRBJ1-1
clone_size: few
d_call: -
cdr3_nt: TGCAGTGCTAGAGTCCATCCCACAGGACACCCGAACACTGAAGCTTTCTTT
cdr3_aa: CSARVHPTGHPNTEAFF

v_call: TRBV27
j_call: TRBJ1-6
clone_size: -
d_call: -
cdr3_nt: TGTGCCAGCAAGTCAGGGGCCGAGTATAATTCACCCCTCCACTTT
cdr3_aa: CASKSGAEYNSPLHF

v_call: TRBV7-4
j_call: TRBJ1-6
clone_size: few
d_call: -
cdr3_nt: TGTGCCAGCACCCAAATAACAGGGATGAATTCACCCCTCCACTTT
cdr3_aa: CASTQITGMNSPLHF

v_call: TRBV7-3
j_call: TRBJ2-3
clone_size: -
d_call: TRBD2
cdr3_nt: TGTGCCAGCAGTTCCGGACTAGCGGGAGATACGCAGTATTTT
cdr3_aa: CASSSGLAGDTQYF

v_call: TRBV7-2
j_call: TRBJ1-1
clone_size: few
d_call: -
cdr3_nt: TGTGCCAGCAGCTCTCCCTACTCCAGGATTCCTGGAAGAGCTTTCTTT
cdr3_aa: CASSSPYSRIPGRAFF